The clone carrying this TCR beta chain turned up a few times. Per the original methods: Reference gene primer amplification in the assay estimated nucleated cell counts. Using immunoSEQ multiplex PCR, the repertoire was profiled, and TCRdb retains in-frame clones only, with some absent. Clone size and V and J calls were adopted from that table, with D and trimming inferred from the DNA. The table lists around 270,000 clones, 84% of them singletons. These data belong to a study of blood T cell repertoires in COVID-19. Study-wide background: Samples came from the United States, Italy and Spain, spanning acute and convalescent COVID-19.

This TCR was recovered from a woman aged 40 to 50 who had recovered from COVID-19. The sample comprised peripheral blood.

CDR3 sequence: CAISESELNTIYF. CDR3 sequence (DNA): TGTGCCATCAGTGAGTCGGAGCTAAACACCATATATTTT. This chain uses TRBV10-3 with TRBJ1-3; no firm D call. Deletions cut 0 bases from V and 6 bases from J, with 6 bases between. CDR1 and CDR2 from the germline V gene are ENHRY and SYGVKD. The CDR3 covers 13 residues.